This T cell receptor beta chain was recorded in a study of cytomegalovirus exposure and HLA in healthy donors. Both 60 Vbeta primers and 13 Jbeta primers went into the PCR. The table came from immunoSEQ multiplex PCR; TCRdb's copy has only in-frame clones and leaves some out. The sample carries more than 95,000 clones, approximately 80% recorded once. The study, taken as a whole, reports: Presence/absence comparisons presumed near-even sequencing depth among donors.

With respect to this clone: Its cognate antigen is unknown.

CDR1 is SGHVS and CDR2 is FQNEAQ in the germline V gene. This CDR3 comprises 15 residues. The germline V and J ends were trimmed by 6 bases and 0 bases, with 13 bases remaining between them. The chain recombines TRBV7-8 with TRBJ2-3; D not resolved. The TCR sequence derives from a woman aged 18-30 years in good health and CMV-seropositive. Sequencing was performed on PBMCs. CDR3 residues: CASRRLTSSTDTQYF. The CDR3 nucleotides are TGTGCCAGCAGACGATTGACATCTAGCACAGATACGCAGTATTTT.